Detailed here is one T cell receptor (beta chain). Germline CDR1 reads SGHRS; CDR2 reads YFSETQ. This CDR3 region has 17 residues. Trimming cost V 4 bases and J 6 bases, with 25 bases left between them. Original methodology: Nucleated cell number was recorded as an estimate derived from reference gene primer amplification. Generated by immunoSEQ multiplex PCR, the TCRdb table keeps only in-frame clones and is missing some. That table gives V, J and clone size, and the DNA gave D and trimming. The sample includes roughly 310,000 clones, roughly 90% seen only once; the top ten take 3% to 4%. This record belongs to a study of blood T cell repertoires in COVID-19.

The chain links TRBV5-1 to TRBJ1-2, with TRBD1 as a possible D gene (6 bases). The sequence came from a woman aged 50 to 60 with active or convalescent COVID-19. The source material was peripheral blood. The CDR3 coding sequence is TGCGCCAGCAGCCTCACCCCACAGGGAACAAGCTATAATGGCTACACCTTC. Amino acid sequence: CASSLTPQGTSYNGYTF. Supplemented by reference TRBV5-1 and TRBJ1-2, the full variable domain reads KAGVTQTPRYLIKTRGQQVTLSCSPISGHRSVSWYQQTPGQGLQFLFEYFSETQRNKGNFPGRFSGRQFSNSRSEMNVSTLELGDSALYLCASSLTPQGTSYNGYTFGSGTRLTVV.